This is a list of T cell receptor beta chains from one sample in a study of blood T cell repertoires in COVID-19. TCRdb's table, derived via immunoSEQ multiplex PCR, lists solely in-frame clones and lacks some. The table shows over 25,000 clones, with approximately 93% occurring only once. The sequencing input was peripheral blood. Every receptor here comes from a man aged 55 to 69 with acute or convalescent COVID-19. Both conserved end residues are part of each CDR3. The order of the fields is J gene, V gene, clone size, D gene, CDR3 protein, CDR3 DNA. The D gene is left open where the match is weak. Only part of the rows carry a size: once, few, many, or a class if the clone is expanded.

J gene: TRBJ2-5; V gene: TRBV11-3; clone size: once; D gene: .; CDR3 protein: CASSLGPRRETQYF; CDR3 DNA: TGTGCCAGCAGCTTGGGCCCCCGCAGGGAGACCCAGTACTTC
J gene: TRBJ1-1; V gene: TRBV3-1/TRBV3-2; clone size: .; D gene: TRBD1; CDR3 protein: CASSPGTAEAFF; CDR3 DNA: TGTGCCAGCAGCCCCGGGACAGCTGAAGCTTTCTTT
J gene: TRBJ2-1; V gene: TRBV19; clone size: .; D gene: TRBD2; CDR3 protein: CASRLAGDNEQFF; CDR3 DNA: TGTGCCAGTAGGCTAGCGGGAGATAATGAGCAGTTCTTC
J gene: TRBJ2-2; V gene: TRBV14; clone size: .; D gene: .; CDR3 protein: CASSRVRDMGTGELFF; CDR3 DNA: TGTGCCAGCAGCCGGGTGCGGGATATGGGCACCGGGGAGCTGTTTTTT
J gene: TRBJ2-5; V gene: TRBV19; clone size: .; D gene: TRBD2; CDR3 protein: CASSSRVVAGVRLETQYF; CDR3 DNA: TGTGCCAGTAGTAGCCGTGTTGTAGCGGGCGTTAGGCTAGAGACCCAGTACTTC
J gene: TRBJ2-6; V gene: TRBV6-6; clone size: .; D gene: .; CDR3 protein: CASSLTGSGANVLTF; CDR3 DNA: TGTGCCAGCAGCCTCACAGGGTCTGGGGCCAACGTCCTGACTTTC
J gene: TRBJ2-1; V gene: TRBV7-9; clone size: once; D gene: TRBD2; CDR3 protein: CARESGKNEQFF; CDR3 DNA: TGTGCCAGAGAAAGCGGGAAAAATGAGCAGTTCTTC
J gene: TRBJ2-1; V gene: TRBV4-2; clone size: .; D gene: TRBD2; CDR3 protein: CASSPGGPPSSYNEQFF; CDR3 DNA: TGTGCCAGCAGCCCGGGAGGCCCGCCCTCATCCTACAATGAGCAGTTCTTC
J gene: TRBJ1-1; V gene: TRBV3-1/TRBV3-2; clone size: .; D gene: TRBD1; CDR3 protein: CASSPGQPNTEAFF; CDR3 DNA: TGTGCCAGCAGCCCGGGACAGCCGAACACTGAAGCTTTCTTT
J gene: TRBJ2-2; V gene: TRBV19; clone size: once; D gene: .; CDR3 protein: CASSIIGQGIGELFF; CDR3 DNA: TGTGCCAGTAGTATAATAGGGCAGGGGATCGGGGAGCTGTTTTTT
J gene: TRBJ1-3; V gene: TRBV6-5; clone size: .; D gene: .; CDR3 protein: CASTVTWATYF; CDR3 DNA: TGTGCCAGCACTGTGACCTGGGCGACATATTTT
J gene: TRBJ1-4; V gene: TRBV28; clone size: .; D gene: .; CDR3 protein: CASSFAVETNEKLFF; CDR3 DNA: TGTGCCAGCAGTTTTGCCGTGGAGACTAATGAAAAACTGTTTTTT
J gene: TRBJ1-1; V gene: TRBV7-8; clone size: .; D gene: .; CDR3 protein: CASSHSAITEAFF; CDR3 DNA: TGTGCCAGCAGCCATAGCGCGATCACTGAAGCTTTCTTT
J gene: TRBJ1-4; V gene: TRBV4-2; clone size: .; D gene: .; CDR3 protein: CASSQDRYEKLFF; CDR3 DNA: TGTGCCAGCAGCCAGGACAGATATGAAAAACTGTTTTTT
J gene: TRBJ1-1; V gene: TRBV9; clone size: once; D gene: TRBD1; CDR3 protein: CASSVGDRRKNTEAFF; CDR3 DNA: TGTGCCAGCAGCGTTGGGGACAGGCGAAAAAACACTGAAGCTTTCTTT
J gene: TRBJ1-2; V gene: TRBV4-1; clone size: .; D gene: TRBD1; CDR3 protein: CASSRQTGDNYGYTF; CDR3 DNA: TGCGCCAGCAGCCGACAAACAGGGGATAACTATGGCTACACCTTC
J gene: TRBJ2-2; V gene: TRBV2; clone size: .; D gene: TRBD1; CDR3 protein: CASSLGQGDTGELFF; CDR3 DNA: TGTGCCAGCAGTCTCGGGCAGGGGGACACCGGGGAGCTGTTTTTT
J gene: TRBJ1-2; V gene: TRBV29-1; clone size: .; D gene: TRBD1; CDR3 protein: CSVEPDRGVGGYTF; CDR3 DNA: TGCAGCGTTGAACCGGACAGGGGGGTGGGCGGCTACACCTTC
J gene: TRBJ1-2; V gene: TRBV30; clone size: few; D gene: TRBD1; CDR3 protein: CAWSVGQVVGYGYTF; CDR3 DNA: TGTGCCTGGAGTGTAGGACAGGTCGTGGGGTATGGCTACACCTTC
J gene: TRBJ1-1; V gene: TRBV12-3/TRBV12-4; clone size: .; D gene: .; CDR3 protein: CASRRGGTEAFF; CDR3 DNA: TGTGCCAGCAGGCGGGGGGGCACTGAAGCTTTCTTT
J gene: TRBJ2-5; V gene: TRBV28; clone size: .; D gene: .; CDR3 protein: CASSLTGWAETQYF; CDR3 DNA: TGTGCCAGCAGTTTAACAGGGTGGGCAGAGACCCAGTACTTC
J gene: TRBJ1-1; V gene: TRBV29-1; clone size: .; D gene: .; CDR3 protein: CSVGGLTNTEAFF; CDR3 DNA: TGCAGCGTAGGGGGTTTAACAAACACTGAAGCTTTCTTT
J gene: TRBJ2-3; V gene: TRBV11-1; clone size: few; D gene: .; CDR3 protein: CASSQNSQSTDTQYF; CDR3 DNA: TGTGCCAGCAGTCAGAACAGCCAGAGCACAGATACGCAGTATTTT
J gene: TRBJ1-5; V gene: TRBV27; clone size: .; D gene: .; CDR3 protein: CASSSLPLNQPQHF; CDR3 DNA: TGTGCCAGCAGTTCACTCCCCCTAAATCAGCCCCAGCATTTT
J gene: TRBJ2-2; V gene: TRBV18; clone size: .; D gene: TRBD2; CDR3 protein: CASSPRGRVNTGELFF; CDR3 DNA: TGTGCCAGCTCACCCCGGGGGAGGGTGAACACCGGGGAGCTGTTTTTT
J gene: TRBJ2-7; V gene: TRBV9; clone size: .; D gene: TRBD2; CDR3 protein: CASSVSGSGSSYEQYF; CDR3 DNA: TGTGCCAGCAGCGTCTCTGGTAGCGGGAGCTCCTACGAGCAGTACTTC
J gene: TRBJ2-2; V gene: TRBV5-1; clone size: .; D gene: .; CDR3 protein: CASSFNNRNTGELFF; CDR3 DNA: TGCGCCAGCAGCTTTAACAATCGGAACACCGGGGAGCTGTTTTTT
J gene: TRBJ1-6; V gene: TRBV4-2; clone size: few; D gene: TRBD1; CDR3 protein: CASSQGSTGGRSPLHF; CDR3 DNA: TGTGCCAGCAGCCAAGGGTCGACAGGGGGTCGGTCACCCCTCCACTTT
J gene: TRBJ2-5; V gene: TRBV5-1; clone size: .; D gene: .; CDR3 protein: CASSFAGQETQYF; CDR3 DNA: TGCGCCAGCAGCTTTGCAGGCCAAGAGACCCAGTACTTC
J gene: TRBJ1-4; V gene: TRBV9; clone size: .; D gene: .; CDR3 protein: CASSDSFNEKLFF; CDR3 DNA: TGTGCCAGCAGCGACAGTTTTAATGAAAAACTGTTTTTT
J gene: TRBJ1-3; V gene: TRBV11-2; clone size: .; D gene: .; CDR3 protein: CASSLSSPGHGNTIYF; CDR3 DNA: TGTGCCAGCAGCTTATCCAGCCCGGGACACGGAAACACCATATATTTT
J gene: TRBJ2-2; V gene: TRBV29-1; clone size: .; D gene: TRBD1; CDR3 protein: CSVGDRVDTGELFF; CDR3 DNA: TGCAGCGTTGGGGACAGGGTCGACACCGGGGAGCTGTTTTTT
J gene: TRBJ2-1; V gene: TRBV5-8; clone size: .; D gene: TRBD1; CDR3 protein: CASSSPRQGADEQFF; CDR3 DNA: TGTGCCAGCAGCTCTCCGAGACAGGGGGCGGATGAGCAGTTCTTC
J gene: TRBJ2-2; V gene: TRBV7-2; clone size: .; D gene: .; CDR3 protein: CASSRRGPSNTGELFF; CDR3 DNA: TGTGCCAGCAGCCGGCGGGGACCTTCGAACACCGGGGAGCTGTTTTTT
J gene: TRBJ2-1; V gene: TRBV11-2; clone size: .; D gene: .; CDR3 protein: CASSLVREQVF; CDR3 DNA: TGTGCCAGCAGCTTAGTTCGGGAGCAAGTCTTC
J gene: TRBJ1-1; V gene: TRBV7-3; clone size: once; D gene: TRBD1; CDR3 protein: CASSWDRAAEAFF; CDR3 DNA: TGTGCCAGCAGCTGGGACAGGGCCGCTGAAGCTTTCTTT
J gene: TRBJ2-2; V gene: TRBV7-3; clone size: .; D gene: TRBD2; CDR3 protein: CASSLTSGISTGELFF; CDR3 DNA: TGTGCCAGCAGCTTAACTAGCGGGATATCCACCGGGGAGCTGTTTTTT
J gene: TRBJ2-5; V gene: TRBV28; clone size: once; D gene: TRBD1; CDR3 protein: CASSLKGAGGRTQYF; CDR3 DNA: TGTGCCAGCAGTTTAAAAGGGGCAGGGGGTAGGACCCAGTACTTC